The 2 T cell receptor beta chains given below trace back to one sample, sequenced in a study of T-cell memory formation after mild COVID-19. MiXCR, applied by TCRdb to the 5' RACE reads, yields one record per CDR3 protein. The sample contains about 500,000 distinct CDR3 sequences, roughly 22% of which appear only once. Sequenced: PBMCs or a T cell subset sorted from them (not recorded which). These receptor sequences come from an adult woman who had mild COVID-19 (a few samples of this study predate the infection). Cell type and time point are not known.

This clonotype was detected many times. The V and J genes are TRBV5-4 and TRBJ2-1; the match to TRBD2 covers 8 bases. CDR3 length equals 16 residues. Germline assignment: CDR1 SGHNT and CDR2 YYREEE (reference sequence). Trimming removed 4 bases from V and 3 bases from J; junction bases left unmatched: 9. The CDR3 is CASSPGGAGDYNEQFF. The CDR3 DNA sequence: TGTGCCAGCAGCCCCGGTGGAGCGGGAGACTACAATGAGCAGTTCTTC.

The chain uses TRBV7-9 and TRBJ2-1; 8 nucleotides align to TRBD2. The CDR3 consists of 15 residues. Germline CDR1 is SEHNR and CDR2 is FQNEAQ (reference sequence). The V and J ends lost 4 bases and 4 bases, in that order; junction bases with no gene match: 6. The DNA for the CDR3 is TGTGCCAGCAGCTCCGTACGGGGGGGGTACAATGAGCAGTTCTTC. Translation: CASSSVRGGYNEQFF.